This TCR beta chain was profiled in a study of blood T cell repertoires in COVID-19. Study context: Sources were T cells, B-cell-depleted T cells, or PBMCs; the material itself was cDNA or gDNA.

In the source study's methods: Estimation of nucleated cell counts was performed using reference gene primer amplification. Profiled with immunoSEQ multiplex PCR; TCRdb holds only in-frame clones, not every one. The V and J calls and clone size come from that table; D and trimming were worked out from the DNA. The table records about 70,000 clones, 75% to 90% of them present only once. This CDR3 is built from 16 residues. V was shortened by 0 bases and J by 5 bases, with 17 bases between the two germline ends. The germline V gene has CDR1 SGHRS and CDR2 YFSETQ. The sample consisted of peripheral blood. This sequence originates from a man aged 80 or over with acute or convalescent COVID-19. The chain carries TRBV5-1 and TRBJ1-2; possible D gene TRBD1, 6 bases. This CDR3 is CASSLGAQDQGYGYTF. The CDR3 nucleotides are TGCGCCAGCAGCTTGGGCGCACAAGACCAGGGGTATGGCTACACCTTC.